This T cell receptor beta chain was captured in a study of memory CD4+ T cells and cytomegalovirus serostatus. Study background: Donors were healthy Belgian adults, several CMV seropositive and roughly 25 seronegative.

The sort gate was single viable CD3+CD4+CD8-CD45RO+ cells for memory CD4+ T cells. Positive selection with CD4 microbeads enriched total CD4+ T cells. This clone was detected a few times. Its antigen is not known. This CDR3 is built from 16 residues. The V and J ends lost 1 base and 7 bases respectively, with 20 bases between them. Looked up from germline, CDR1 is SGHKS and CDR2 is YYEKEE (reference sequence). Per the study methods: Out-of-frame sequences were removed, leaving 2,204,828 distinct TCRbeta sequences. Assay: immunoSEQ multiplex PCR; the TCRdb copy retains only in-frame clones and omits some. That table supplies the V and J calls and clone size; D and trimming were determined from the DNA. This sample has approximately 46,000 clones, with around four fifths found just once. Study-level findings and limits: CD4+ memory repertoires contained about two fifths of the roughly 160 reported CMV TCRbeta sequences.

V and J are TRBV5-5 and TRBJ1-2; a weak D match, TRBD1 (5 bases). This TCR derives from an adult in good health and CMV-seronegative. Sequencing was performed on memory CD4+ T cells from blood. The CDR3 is CASSLWKGQGPGGYTF. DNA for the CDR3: TGTGCCAGCAGCTTGTGGAAAGGGCAGGGCCCTGGTGGCTACACCTTC.